These 19 T cell receptor beta chains were sequenced from one sample in a study of blood T cell repertoires in COVID-19. Assay used: immunoSEQ multiplex PCR; TCRdb lists only in-frame clones, some missing. The sample lists around 46,000 clones; 80% to 90% were seen once. Sequencing was performed on peripheral blood. The source is a human donor in a cohort sampled during active COVID-19. The donor label of this sample is uncertain.

V usage is TRBV7-2 and J usage is TRBJ2-3; weak D call: TRBD2 (6 bases). V was shortened by 8 bases and J by 1 base, with 22 bases between the two germline ends. The CDR3 is 17 amino acids. Germline assignment: CDR1 SGHTA and CDR2 FQGNSA. This CDR3 is CASRRDWGTSGTDTQYF. Here the CDR3 DNA reads TGTGCCAGCCGCAGGGACTGGGGGACGAGTGGCACAGATACGCAGTATTTT.

The chain links TRBV5-1 to TRBJ2-1, with D possibly TRBD2 on 5 matching bases. CDR1 SGHRS and CDR2 YFSETQ come from the germline V gene. The length of the CDR3 is 14 residues. The V end was cut by 4 bases, the J end by 3 bases, with 11 bases between. CDR3 coding DNA: TGCGCCAGCAGCGCCGGGGTTGGCTACAATGAGCAGTTCTTC. Translating gives CASSAGVGYNEQFF.

V gene TRBV19 combines with J gene TRBJ1-5; 10 positions match TRBD1. CDR1 and CDR2 (germline): LNHDA, SQIVND (reference sequence). After removal of 5 bases from V and 3 bases from J, the junction contained 13 bases not matched to a gene. The CDR3 contains 18 residues. This CDR3 is CASSRGTGASPYNQPQHF. The CDR3 nucleotides are TGTGCCAGTAGTCGCGGGACAGGGGCTTCCCCCTACAATCAGCCCCAGCATTTT.

The rearrangement links TRBV7-8 to TRBJ2-3, with 15 bases identical to TRBD2. V trimming: 6 bases; J trimming: 5 bases; junction bases outside the gene matches: 12. From germline, CDR1 is SGHVS and CDR2 FQNEAQ. This CDR3 has 18 residues. The CDR3 protein is CASSHRWTSGGALDTQYF. The DNA of the CDR3 is TGTGCCAGCAGTCATCGCTGGACTAGCGGGGGGGCTTTAGATACGCAGTATTTT. Full variable domain (outside the CDR3, taken from reference TRBV7-8 and TRBJ2-3): GAGVSQSPRYKVAKRGQDVALRCDPISGHVSLFWYQQALGQGPEFLTYFQNEAQLDKSGLPSDRFFAERPEGSVSTLKIQRTQQEDSAVYLCASSHRWTSGGALDTQYFGPGTRLTVL.

The genes are TRBV19 and TRBJ2-1; D is undetermined. The CDR3 sequence is 14 residues long. The V and J ends lost 4 bases and 2 bases respectively, with 9 bases between them. Germline lookup yields CDR1 LNHDA and CDR2 SQIVND (reference sequence). CDR3 protein: CASSTDTTYNEQFF. The CDR3, as DNA: TGTGCCAGTAGTACCGACACCACCTACAATGAGCAGTTCTTC.

This chain joins TRBV30 and TRBJ2-1; D may be TRBD2 (6 bases). CDR1 and CDR2 (germline): GTSNPN, SVGIG (reference sequence). The ends were cut back, 5 bases at V and 12 bases at J, with 20 bases in the middle. The CDR3 consists of 13 residues. CDR3 DNA: TGTGCCTGGGGGGAGGTCTCCTACATAGGGCAGTTCTTC. Amino acid sequence: CAWGEVSYIGQFF.

The chain combines TRBV15 with TRBJ2-5, with 11 bases that match TRBD2. V lost 3 bases and J lost 2; bases outside the gene matches: 2. This CDR3 comprises 15 residues. The germline V gene has CDR1 LNHNV and CDR2 YYDKDF (reference sequence). This CDR3 reads CATSRTSGVQETQYF. The CDR3 nucleotides read TGTGCCACCAGCAGGACTAGCGGGGTACAAGAGACCCAGTACTTC.

The CDR3 DNA is TGTGCCAGCAGTCGAGGACAGGGAAATAATTCACCCCTCCACTTT. This codes for CASSRGQGNNSPLHF. The chain joins TRBV6-6 to TRBJ1-6, with 8 bases that match TRBD1. This CDR3 has 15 residues. Germline assignment: CDR1 MNHNY and CDR2 SVGAGI (reference sequence). Germline trimming cut 5 bases from V and 5 bases from J; bases unmatched to any gene: 5.

This chain uses TRBV21-1 with TRBJ2-3; TRBD2, as called in the table, went unchecked against the DNA. TRBV21-1 is a documented pseudogene. CDR3 length: 15 residues. The CDR3 loop is CASSHVRGQADTQYF. As DNA, the CDR3 is TGTGCCAGCAGCCATGTCAGAGGTCAAGCAGATACGCAGTATTTT.

This clone came up once. This sequence joins TRBV6-1 and TRBJ2-1; 10 nucleotides align to TRBD2. The V gene end was trimmed by 0 bases and the J gene end by 0 bases; junction bases not matched to a gene: 14. The CDR3 consists of 21 residues. Germline V gene lookup returns CDR1 MNHNS and CDR2 SASEGT. CDR3 sequence reads: CASSEALGLGLASLSYNEQFF. The CDR3 nucleotides are TGTGCCAGCAGTGAAGCGCTGGGTTTGGGACTAGCGAGCCTCTCCTACAATGAGCAGTTCTTC.

The rearrangement uses TRBV27 and TRBJ1-2, with a tentative D call TRBD1 (6 bases). The CDR3 is 15 residues long. Germline CDR1 reads MNHEY; CDR2 reads SMNVEV (reference sequence). Trimming took 7 bases from V and 0 from J, leaving 15 bases between them. CDR3 loop: CASMRNREANYGYTF. The DNA for the CDR3 is TGTGCCAGCATGAGGAACAGGGAAGCTAACTATGGCTACACCTTC.

The chain is built from TRBV4-1 and TRBJ1-1; D is unclear. From germline, CDR1 is MGHRA and CDR2 YSYEKL. The germline V and J ends were trimmed by 1 base and 3 bases, with 12 bases remaining between them. CDR3 size: 15 residues. CDR3 in amino acids: CASSQGKALDTEAFF. DNA of the CDR3: TGCGCCAGCAGCCAAGGAAAAGCCTTGGACACTGAAGCTTTCTTT.

The V and J genes are TRBV29-1 and TRBJ2-3; the match to TRBD1 covers 7 bases. V lost 7 bases to trimming and J lost 1 base; unmatched junction nucleotides: 8. CDR3 length: 14 residues. Germline CDR1 is SQVTM and CDR2 is ANQGSEA. CDR3 in amino acids: CSAPAGQGTDTQYF. CDR3 nucleotides: TGCAGCGCCCCCGCCGGACAGGGCACAGATACGCAGTATTTT.

The chain couples TRBV6-2 or TRBV6-3 to TRBJ1-5; D remains unclear. Germline CDR1 reads MNHEY; CDR2 reads SVGEGT. CDR3 size: 19 residues. Trimming removed 5 bases at V and 5 bases at J, with 28 bases between. The CDR3 DNA reads as TGTGCCAGCAGTGCCCCCCGTGAAGGAGGGCAATACCATGATCAGCCCCAGCATTTT. This sequence encodes CASSAPREGGQYHDQPQHF.

V usage is TRBV19 and J usage is TRBJ1-2; 8 nucleotides line up with TRBD1. Unmatched junction bases numbered 6, after V lost 6 bases and J lost 0 bases. Per germline, CDR1 LNHDA and CDR2 SQIVND (reference sequence). There are 15 residues in the CDR3. The CDR3 sequence: CASRKPGQANYGYTF. The CDR3 coding sequence is TGTGCCAGTAGGAAACCGGGACAGGCTAACTATGGCTACACCTTC.

The gene calls are TRBV9 and TRBJ1-2, with unresolved D. This CDR3 spans 14 amino acids. Germline V lookup: CDR1 SGDLS, CDR2 YYNGEE. Trimming left V 4 bases short and J 0 bases short, with 10 bases between. The CDR3: CASSPQAANYGYTF. The CDR3, as DNA: TGTGCCAGCAGCCCCCAGGCAGCTAACTATGGCTACACCTTC.

In this sample, this clone turned up a few times. V and J are TRBV10-3 and TRBJ2-3; TRBD2 matches at 9 bases. The CDR3 runs to 17 residues. Trimming took 6 bases from V and 3 from J; bases not matched to a gene: 13. Germline CDR1 is ENHRY and CDR2 is SYGVKD. CDR3 protein: CAIRDVVAGALTDTQYF. CDR3 sequence (DNA): TGTGCCATCAGGGACGTTGTAGCGGGGGCCTTAACAGATACGCAGTATTTT.

The V call is TRBV5-4, the J call TRBJ1-4; 8 bases line up with TRBD1. Germline CDR1 SGHNT, CDR2 YYREEE (reference sequence). J lost 1 base, V lost 3 bases, and 2 bases had no gene match. The CDR3 has 15 residues. CDR3 loop: CASSSDRGTNEKLFF. In DNA form, the CDR3 reads TGTGCCAGCAGCTCCGACAGGGGAACTAATGAAAAACTGTTTTTT.

This clone was seen a single time. The genes are TRBV2 and TRBJ1-1; 7 bases agree with TRBD1. Germline V gene lookup returns CDR1 SNHLY and CDR2 FYNNEI. This CDR3 is built from 15 residues. J was trimmed by 4 bases and V by 0 bases; bases with no gene match: 5. CDR3 protein: CASSEAFPGGTEAFF. DNA of the CDR3: TGTGCCAGCAGTGAAGCCTTCCCAGGGGGCACTGAAGCTTTCTTT.